The next 6 T cell receptor beta chains were all read from a single sample in a study of T cell responses to AZD1222 COVID-19 vaccine. Some clones are missing from TCRdb's copy, which holds only in-frame ones; the method was immunoSEQ multiplex PCR. This repertoire shows 200,000 or so clones, 87% found once; its top ten account for 2.5% to 3%. Sequencing used peripheral blood, obtained on day 0 of MenACWY control vaccination. The receptor source for this set is an adult in good health.

The rearrangement uses TRBV6-2 or TRBV6-3 and TRBJ1-6, with TRBD1 matching over 9 bases. CDR1 is MNHEY and CDR2 is SVGEGT in the germline V gene. V dropped 2 bases and J dropped 5; count of bases not matched to a gene: 1. This CDR3 spans 15 amino acids. The CDR3: CASSYGDRDNSPLHF. The CDR3 DNA reads as TGTGCCAGCAGTTACGGGGACAGGGATAATTCACCCCTCCACTTT.

The V call is TRBV28, the J call TRBJ2-5, with TRBD2 identical over 14 bases. The length of the CDR3 is 14 residues. Per the germline V gene, CDR1 is MDHEN and CDR2 is SYDVKM. After removal of 7 bases from V and 9 bases from J, the junction contained 7 bases not matched to a gene. CDR3 residues: CASTGTSGGGSQYF. The CDR3, as DNA: TGTGCCAGCACTGGGACTAGCGGGGGCGGGTCCCAGTACTTC.

With respect to this clone: Within the sample, other DNA sequences also encode this same CDR3. The chain couples TRBV19 to TRBJ2-7; D might be TRBD1 (6 bases). The germline V and J ends were trimmed by 2 bases and 5 bases, with 13 bases remaining between them. The germline CDR1 and CDR2 sequences are LNHDA and SQIVND (reference sequence). There are 14 residues in the CDR3. CDR3 sequence (DNA): TGTGCCAGTAGTATAAACACAGGGCGCAACGAGCAGTACTTC. Translating it yields CASSINTGRNEQYF.

The chain recombines TRBV6-5 with TRBJ2-5; TRBD1 agrees at 7 bases. CDR1 is MNHEY, CDR2 SVGAGI, per germline. V was pared by 7 bases and J by 2 bases, with 4 bases of the junction left unmatched. The CDR3 sequence is 13 residues long. The CDR3 loop reads CASTRDRQETQYF. The DNA for the CDR3 is TGTGCCAGCACTCGGGACAGACAAGAGACCCAGTACTTC.

This clone was seen only once. The chain has TRBV9 and TRBJ2-3, with D possibly called TRBD1 or TRBD2 (6 bases each). Germline CDR1 reads SGDLS; CDR2 reads YYNGEE. The CDR3 totals 15 residues. With 1 base removed from V and 5 bases from J, the gap between germline ends came to 14 bases. CDR3 residues: CASSVTGGLGDTQYF. For the CDR3, the DNA is TGTGCCAGCAGCGTAACCGGGGGCCTGGGAGATACGCAGTATTTT.

The rearrangement uses TRBV5-1 and TRBJ2-7; 7 nucleotides match TRBD1. V shed 2 bases and J 2 bases; nucleotides not matched to a gene: 4. In germline, CDR1 is SGHRS, CDR2 YFSETQ. CDR3 length: 14 residues. CDR3 sequence (DNA): TGCGCCAGCAGCTTCGAGACAGGGACCTACGAGCAGTACTTC. Protein: CASSFETGTYEQYF. The variable domain in full, with the rest retrieved from reference TRBV5-1 and TRBJ2-7, is KAGVTQTPRYLIKTRGQQVTLSCSPISGHRSVSWYQQTPGQGLQFLFEYFSETQRNKGNFPGRFSGRQFSNSRSEMNVSTLELGDSALYLCASSFETGTYEQYFGPGTRLTVT.